This TCR beta chain was captured in a study of beta chain features in type 1 diabetes. Study context: The patient and healthy donor groups were comparable for age, gender and cell yields. Study-wide points: TCRB CDR3s were moderately but significantly shorter in Type 1 diabetes patients in all four CD4+ subsets.

Every bit of the isolated RNA underwent reverse transcription, so sequencing read expressed TCRB transcripts. TCRdb's copy holds only in-frame clones and misses some; the assay was immunoSEQ multiplex PCR. Counted here are nearly 350,000 clones, approximately 9.7% occurring once; the ten biggest clones make up 0.9% to 1.1%. There are a few counts of this clone. Its antigen is unidentified. Based on CD45RO/CCR7/CD25/CD127/CD95/CD27, CD4+ regulatory, stem cell-like memory, naive and central memory cells were sorted. Purity (above 98%) was reached by all sorted populations. CDR3 length: 14 residues. The germline V gene has CDR1 SGDLS and CDR2 YYNGEE. The V and J ends lost 3 bases and 10 bases, in that order; junction bases with no gene match: 7.

This receptor was obtained from a man aged 25 to 45 with type 1 diabetes. The sequenced sample consisted of central memory CD4+ T cells from blood. The genes are TRBV9 and TRBJ1-6; the match to TRBD1 covers 7 bases. The CDR3 is CASSAGQERSPLHF. The CDR3 region has the DNA TGTGCCAGCAGCGCCGGACAGGAGAGATCACCCCTCCACTTT.